Listed here are 14 T cell receptor beta chains from one sample, sequenced in a study of response to subunit inactivated influenza vaccine. Each CDR3 protein is one row after TCRdb ran MiXCR on the RT-PCR reads. The profile shows more than 700,000 distinct CDR3 sequences, approximately 21% of them singletons. The sequencing here drew on PBMCs from blood, taken roughly 5 days after vaccination. The receptors stem from a man aged 50 to 60 who received an inactivated influenza vaccine.

This chain joins TRBV7-9 and TRBJ1-2; D ambiguous. The CDR3 loop spans 14 amino acids. The germline gives CDR1 SEHNR, CDR2 FQNEAQ (reference sequence). Trimming took off 6 bases at V and 7 bases at J, with 18 bases between the two ends. The chain's CDR3 is CASSPGFGPGGYTF. The CDR3 DNA reads TGTGCCAGCAGTCCCGGGTTTGGCCCCGGTGGCTACACCTTC. The full variable domain, rest sourced from reference TRBV7-9 and TRBJ1-2, is DTGVSQNPRHKITKRGQNVTFRCDPISEHNRLYWYRQTLGQGPEFLTYFQNEAQLEKSRLLSDRFSAERPKGSFSTLEIQRTEQGDSAMYLCASSPGFGPGGYTFGSGTRLTVV.

V usage is TRBV7-8 and J usage is TRBJ2-7; a weak D match, TRBD1 (5 bases). CDR1 is SGHVS and CDR2 is FQNEAQ in the germline V gene. This CDR3 spans 15 amino acids. Deletions cut 5 bases from V and 3 bases from J, with 17 bases between. DNA of the CDR3: TGTGCCAGCAGCACCGCGGCAGGGCCTATCTACGAGCAGTACTTC. Translated, it gives CASSTAAGPIYEQYF.

Points on this clonotype: This could be a read error, since a much larger clone is one nucleotide away. CDR3 loop: CASSNQAGVKVF. The DNA of the CDR3 is TGTGCCAGCAGCAACCAAGCGGGAGTTAAGGTTTTT. V is TRBV12-3 or TRBV12-4 and J is TRBJ1-4; D is uncertain. The CDR3 covers 12 residues.

The chain has TRBV12-3 or TRBV12-4 and TRBJ1-5, with TRBD1 matching 8 bases. The CDR3 sequence is 17 residues long. J was trimmed by 2 bases and V by 5 bases; bases with no gene match: 11. CDR3 residues: CASSHTPGQGGNQPQHF. The CDR3 region has the DNA TGTGCCAGCAGTCACACCCCCGGACAGGGAGGCAATCAGCCCCAGCATTTT.

This clonotype has a handful of counts. This chain joins TRBV20-1 and TRBJ2-1; TRBD2 aligns across 7 bases. Germline V gives CDR1 DFQATT, CDR2 SNEGSKA (reference sequence). After removal of 3 bases from V and 3 bases from J, the junction contained 5 bases not matched to a gene. The CDR3 totals 14 residues. The CDR3 DNA follows: TGCAGTGCTAGTATGTCTAGCGGCTACAATGAGCAGTTCTTC. Translation: CSASMSSGYNEQFF.

There are many counts of this clonotype. The J gene is TRBJ1-2, the V gene TRBV5-1; unclear D gene. The CDR3 runs 13 residues. Germline V gene sequence: CDR1 SGHRS, CDR2 YFSETQ. Trimming removed 2 bases at V and 1 base at J, with 6 bases between. This chain's CDR3 is CASSFMDNYGYTF. CDR3 sequence (DNA): TGCGCCAGCAGCTTCATGGATAACTATGGCTACACCTTC.

The chain joins TRBV5-1 to TRBJ2-1; 10 bases match TRBD2. The CDR3 consists of 17 residues. Germline CDR1 and CDR2: SGHRS and YFSETQ. Trimming took 1 base from V and 7 from J; bases not matched to a gene: 11. The CDR3 reads CASSLFPSGSVANEQFF. CDR3 bases: TGCGCCAGCAGCTTGTTCCCTAGCGGGAGTGTGGCAAATGAGCAGTTCTTC. Combining the CDR3 with reference TRBV5-1 and TRBJ2-1 gives the whole variable domain KAGVTQTPRYLIKTRGQQVTLSCSPISGHRSVSWYQQTPGQGLQFLFEYFSETQRNKGNFPGRFSGRQFSNSRSEMNVSTLELGDSALYLCASSLFPSGSVANEQFFGPGTRLTVL.

This clonotype was seen ten or more times. The V gene is TRBV5-1, the J gene TRBJ2-7; TRBD1 matches at 9 bases. Unmatched junction bases numbered 5, after V lost 1 base and J lost 3 bases. CDR1 is SGHRS and CDR2 is YFSETQ in the germline V gene. The CDR3 length is 15 residues. This CDR3 is CASSLLGQGSYEQYF. The CDR3 DNA sequence: TGCGCCAGCAGCTTGCTGGGACAGGGAAGCTACGAGCAGTACTTC.

J is TRBJ1-5 and V is TRBV10-2, with 8 bases matching TRBD1. This CDR3 is built from 14 residues. Germline V gene lookup returns CDR1 WSHSY and CDR2 SAAADI. The junction had 3 bases not matched to a gene; V was cut back by 3 bases and J by 5 bases. Written as DNA, the CDR3 is TGCGCCAGCAGTGATCACAGGGGGTATCAGCCCCAGCATTTT. It specifies CASSDHRGYQPQHF.

This clonotype has more than one count but fewer than ten. The chain couples TRBV20-1 to TRBJ2-5, with 10 bases aligning to TRBD1. V lost 3 bases to trimming and J lost 2 bases; unmatched junction nucleotides: 9. The CDR3 covers 16 residues. CDR1 DFQATT and CDR2 SNEGSKA come from the germline V gene (reference sequence). CDR3 amino acids: CSASGQPGQGQETQYF. The CDR3 region has the DNA TGCAGTGCTAGCGGTCAACCGGGACAGGGGCAAGAGACCCAGTACTTC.

In the case of this clonotype: A read error may be the cause here, since a much bigger clone is one base away. The V and J genes are TRBV27 and TRBJ2-2; either TRBD1 or TRBD2 may supply D (6 bases each). Trimming pared 1 base from V and 5 bases from J, leaving 11 bases between. The CDR3 runs to 15 residues. Germline-derived CDR1 and CDR2 are MNHEY and SMNVEV (reference sequence). For the CDR3, the DNA is TGTGCCAGCAGTTTATACGGGGGCGGGACCGGGGAGCTGTTTTTT. Protein: CASSLYGGGTGELFF.

This clonotype occurred a few times. The chain employs TRBV11-2 and TRBJ2-5; D remains unclear. Per germline, CDR1 SGHAT and CDR2 FQNNGV. V lost 5 bases and J 4 bases, leaving 17 bases between the germline ends. CDR3 length equals 15 residues. In DNA, the CDR3 is TGTGCCAGCAGCCCTTCGTTACACCCCGGAGAGACCCAGTACTTC. It codes for CASSPSLHPGETQYF.

This clonotype has a handful of counts. This rearrangement joins TRBV9 to TRBJ2-1; D is tentatively TRBD1 or TRBD2 (6 bases each). The CDR3 contains 17 residues. V was cut by 3 bases and J by 1 base, with 17 bases left in between. In germline, CDR1 is SGDLS, CDR2 YYNGEE. CDR3 DNA sequence: TGTGCCAGCAGCGCCTCCACGGGGGCCGTGTCCTACAATGAGCAGTTCTTC. Its protein product is CASSASTGAVSYNEQFF.

The chain combines TRBV27 with TRBJ2-7; D is perhaps TRBD1 (6 bases). Trimming shortened V by 7 bases and J by 7 bases, and 20 bases separated the two germline ends. CDR3 length equals 14 residues. The germline gives CDR1 MNHEY, CDR2 SMNVEV (reference sequence). CDR3: CASKSGTRALEQYF. DNA of the CDR3: TGTGCCAGCAAGTCCGGGACAAGGGCTTTGGAGCAGTACTTC.